This T cell receptor beta chain appears in the sequencing data of a study of T cells in Graves' hyperthyroidism and ophthalmopathy. Trimming took 10 bases from V and 9 from J, leaving 18 bases between them. The CDR3 covers 12 residues. Germline loops: CDR1 MNHEY, CDR2 SVGAGI. Patients were excluded for uncontrolled infection, other autoimmune disease, pregnancy or lactation. Based on clinical symptoms, serum thyroxine and TRAb, thyroid ultrasound and orbital computed tomography, diagnoses were reached. Notes on the study in general: Ophthalmopathy was predicted by the model a median of about six months ahead of onset. Among clonotypes expanded in thyroid above 0.001, most were also found in blood.

To note about this clonotype: Its specificity is not known.

Amplified TCR beta CDR3 regions came from RNA transcripts. HTBI primers were employed in a first-round RT-PCR of the TCR CDR3. MiXCR, applied by TCRdb to the multiplex PCR reads, yields one record per CDR3 protein. The repertoire consists of about 570,000 distinct CDR3 sequences, with under 60% occurring once and the leading ten covering roughly 20%. This chain joins TRBV6-5 and TRBJ2-5; weak D call: TRBD1 (6 bases). This TCR came from an adult woman with Graves' disease, either hyperthyroidism or ophthalmopathy (not recorded which). The sequencing input was peripheral blood or thyroid tissue (not recorded which). Here the CDR3 reads CATGRTAEAQYF. CDR3 coding DNA: TGTGCCACCGGACGGACAGCGGAGGCCCAGTACTTC.